This TCR beta chain was profiled in a study of shared clonotypes between healthy human individuals. On the study more broadly: CD8 memory received one plate per donor, CD8 naive two, CD4 memory three and CD4 naive three. Study outcomes and limitations: Estimated richness values were generally larger in naive subsets than in memory subsets.

Details on this clone: Its target is not known.

Execution of the assay was at deep level. TCRdb's table, derived via immunoSEQ multiplex PCR, lists solely in-frame clones and lacks some. The data show around 1,100,000 clones, with 77% seen just once and almost 0.9% held by the top ten. Trimming took off 0 bases at V and 1 base at J, with 13 bases between the two ends. Germline CDR1 and CDR2: SGHRS and YFSETQ. This CDR3 has 16 residues. J is TRBJ1-1 and V is TRBV5-1; D is unclear. This receptor was identified in a man younger than 35 in good health. Some clones in this sample may be carry-over from other donors' samples. Specimen: memory CD4+ T cells from PBMCs. Specified subset: CD45RA-negative fraction. The CDR3 region is CASSLVSLRTNTEAFF. CDR3 sequence (DNA): TGCGCCAGCAGCTTGGTTTCATTAAGGACGAACACTGAAGCTTTCTTT.